This entry is about one T cell receptor beta chain. The record originates from a study of blood T cell repertoires in COVID-19. Across the whole study: The study drew acute and convalescent COVID-19 samples from the United States, Italy and Spain. Nucleic acid was either cDNA or gDNA, and it came from T cells, B-cell-depleted T cells, or PBMCs.

Under the authors' procedure: Amplification with reference gene primers provided the estimates of nucleated cell counts. Profiling relied on immunoSEQ multiplex PCR, and the TCRdb table lists in-frame clones only, not all of them. V, J and clone size are taken as reported in that table, and D and trimming were inferred from the DNA itself. The sample carries a few hundred thousand clones, 90% recorded once. In Seattle, patients joined the study during active infection and were tracked longitudinally. The sequence was collected from a woman aged 60 to 75 with COVID-19, enrolled during active disease. The source material was peripheral blood.

CDR3 residues: CASSQTGDYEQYF. CDR3 nucleotides: TGTGCCAGCTCACAAACCGGGGACTACGAGCAGTACTTC. This chain joins TRBV18 and TRBJ2-7; tentatively, D is TRBD2 (5 bases). This CDR3 region has 13 residues. CDR1 is KGHSH, CDR2 LQKENI, per germline. Between the trimmed V and J ends, which lost 4 bases and 3 bases, there was a span of 10 bases.